Presented here are 30 T cell receptor beta chains from one specimen sequenced in a study of blood T cell repertoires in COVID-19. The method was immunoSEQ multiplex PCR; TCRdb's version includes in-frame clones alone and lacks a portion of them. The sample carries hundreds of thousands of clones, about 88% recorded once. The specimen was PBMCs or T cells enriched from blood (not recorded which). All receptors derive from a woman aged 40 to 50 who had recovered from COVID-19.

The chain recombines TRBV18 with TRBJ1-1, with D maybe TRBD1 (5 bases). CDR3 size: 18 residues. The germline V and J ends were trimmed by 3 bases and 2 bases, with 22 bases remaining between them. Germline CDR1 KGHSH, CDR2 LQKENI. CDR3 region: CASSPREGEGNINTEAFF. CDR3 nucleotides: TGTGCCAGCTCACCTCGGGAAGGGGAGGGCAATATAAACACTGAAGCTTTCTTT.

The chain has TRBV29-1 and TRBJ1-1; D perhaps matches TRBD1 (5 bases). Germline CDR1 reads SQVTM; CDR2 reads ANQGSEA. Trimming took off 6 bases at V and 2 bases at J, with 13 bases between the two ends. This CDR3 spans 13 amino acids. This CDR3 reads CSVLRVLNTEAFF. The CDR3, as DNA: TGCAGCGTCCTCAGGGTTTTAAACACTGAAGCTTTCTTT.

The gene calls are TRBV19 and TRBJ2-1; no definite D call. From germline, CDR1 is LNHDA and CDR2 SQIVND (reference sequence). The CDR3 runs 16 residues. Trimming took off 0 bases at V and 0 bases at J, with 9 bases between the two ends. CDR3 sequence reads: CASSIEEVSSYNEQFF. Here the CDR3 DNA reads TGTGCCAGTAGTATAGAAGAGGTGAGCTCCTACAATGAGCAGTTCTTC.

The chain joins TRBV5-8 to TRBJ1-2; D gene ambiguous. In germline, CDR1 is SGHTS, CDR2 YDEGEE. V was clipped by 1 base and J by 2 bases, with 6 bases between them. This CDR3 comprises 13 residues. CDR3 bases: TGTGCCAGCAGCTTGAGAGGGAACTATGGCTACACCTTC. Its protein is CASSLRGNYGYTF.

The genes are TRBV30 and TRBJ1-1; 7 positions agree with TRBD1. The length of the CDR3 is 16 residues. V dropped 0 bases and J dropped 2; count of bases not matched to a gene: 9. Germline-derived CDR1 and CDR2 are GTSNPN and SVGIG (reference sequence). The CDR3 sequence: CAWSVPTGRGNTEAFF. The CDR3 DNA is TGTGCCTGGAGTGTACCGACAGGGCGGGGAAACACTGAAGCTTTCTTT.

The V gene is TRBV7-8, the J gene TRBJ1-1; D is perhaps TRBD1 (6 bases). Germline loops: CDR1 SGHVS, CDR2 FQNEAQ. The CDR3 has 14 amino acids. The V gene lost 1 base and the J gene lost 4 bases, with 10 bases spanning the gap. The CDR3 DNA follows: TGTGCCAGCAGCTTAGTGGGGGGGCCCACTGAAGCTTTCTTT. Its translation: CASSLVGGPTEAFF.

The V gene is TRBV7-9, the J gene TRBJ2-7; 7 positions match TRBD1. Germline CDR1 reads SEHNR; CDR2 reads FQNEAQ (reference sequence). The CDR3 is made up of 14 amino acids. V lost 4 bases to trimming and J lost 2 bases; unmatched junction nucleotides: 5. The CDR3, as DNA: TGTGCCAGCAGCTGGGACAGTTTGACCTACGAGCAGTACTTC. Its protein is CASSWDSLTYEQYF.

This chain uses TRBV7-6 with TRBJ2-7; 7 nucleotides agree with TRBD1. The germline CDR1 and CDR2 sequences are SGHVS and FNYEAQ. The CDR3 consists of 15 residues. V shed 6 bases, J shed 4 bases, and the junction held 12 bases outside the gene matches. The CDR3 nucleotides read TGTGCCAGCAGGCGGCAGACCGGGACAGCTTACGAGCAGTACTTC. This translates into CASRRQTGTAYEQYF.

The chain carries TRBV7-9 and TRBJ2-1; 8 positions agree with TRBD1. V was pared by 4 bases and J by 5 bases, with 7 bases of the junction left unmatched. CDR3 length equals 15 residues. Germline V lookup: CDR1 SEHNR, CDR2 FQNEAQ (reference sequence). The CDR3 region is CASSSLRGRDNEQFF. The CDR3 DNA is TGTGCCAGCAGCTCCCTCAGGGGGCGGGACAATGAGCAGTTCTTC.

This rearrangement joins TRBV19 to TRBJ2-2; 13 nucleotides align to TRBD2. CDR3 size: 15 residues. Germline values: CDR1 LNHDA, CDR2 SQIVND (reference sequence). V lost 5 bases to trimming and J lost 7 bases; unmatched junction nucleotides: 4. CDR3 nucleotides: TGTGCCAGTAGTCCGGGGACTAGCGGGAACGGGGAGCTGTTTTTT. It specifies CASSPGTSGNGELFF.

This chain links TRBV9 with TRBJ1-1, with D possibly matching TRBD1 (5 bases). The CDR3 has 16 amino acids. Germline-derived CDR1 and CDR2 are SGDLS and YYNGEE. The V and J ends lost 0 bases and 3 bases respectively, with 15 bases between them. The CDR3 protein is CASSVEGARRDTEAFF. CDR3 bases: TGTGCCAGCAGCGTAGAAGGGGCCAGGAGAGACACTGAAGCTTTCTTT. The full variable domain, completed using reference TRBV9 and TRBJ1-1, is DSGVTQTPKHLITATGQRVTLRCSPRSGDLSVYWYQQSLDQGLQFLIQYYNGEERAKGNILERFSAQQFPDLHSELNLSSLELGDSALYFCASSVEGARRDTEAFFGQGTRLTVV.

The chain employs TRBV7-9 and TRBJ2-1; D perhaps matches TRBD1 (5 bases). In germline, CDR1 is SEHNR, CDR2 FQNEAQ (reference sequence). There are 13 residues in the CDR3. The V end was cut by 0 bases, the J end by 10 bases, with 10 bases between. DNA for the CDR3: TGTGCCAGCAGCTTAGCGTCAAGGGGCGAGCAGTTCTTC. It specifies CASSLASRGEQFF.

The chain recombines TRBV7-3 with TRBJ2-5; 7 bases line up with TRBD2. The CDR3 runs to 15 residues. Trimming took 5 bases from V and 5 from J; bases not matched to a gene: 11. The germline V gene encodes CDR1 SGHTA and CDR2 FQGTGA. The CDR3 DNA reads as TGTGCCAGCAGCCCAGGGCTAGCGGAGAAGGAGACCCAGTACTTC. Translating gives CASSPGLAEKETQYF.

The chain combines TRBV7-2 with TRBJ2-3, with a weak D call TRBD2 (6 bases). Germline CDR1 is SGHTA and CDR2 is FQGNSA. The CDR3 spans 15 residues. V was trimmed by 5 bases and J by 3 bases, leaving 15 bases between them. The CDR3 here is CASSPTSRATDTQYF. The DNA for the CDR3 is TGTGCCAGCAGCCCCACTAGCCGGGCGACAGATACGCAGTATTTT.

CDR3 DNA sequence: TGTGCCAGCAGCTTACAGGGCGGACCCTTCTACGAGCAGTACTTC. Translated: CASSLQGGPFYEQYF. The rearrangement links TRBV7-6 to TRBJ2-7; TRBD1 might be the D (5 bases). Between the trimmed V and J ends, which lost 2 bases and 3 bases, there was a span of 14 bases. Germline V lookup: CDR1 SGHVS, CDR2 FNYEAQ. The CDR3 sequence is 15 residues long. The full variable domain, in which reference TRBV7-6 and TRBJ2-7 provide the parts outside the CDR3, is GAGVSQSPRYKVTKRGQDVALRCDPISGHVSLYWYRQALGQGPEFLTYFNYEAQQDKSGLPNDRFSAERPEGSISTLTIQRTEQRDSAMYRCASSLQGGPFYEQYFGPGTRLTVT.

The chain links TRBV7-9 to TRBJ1-4, with 7 positions matching TRBD1. Germline loops: CDR1 SEHNR, CDR2 FQNEAQ (reference sequence). CDR3 size: 14 residues. V was pared by 5 bases and J by 2 bases, with 2 bases of the junction left unmatched. The CDR3 loop is CASSRQGTNEKLFF. As DNA, the CDR3 is TGTGCCAGCAGCCGACAGGGTACTAATGAAAAACTGTTTTTT.

DNA of the CDR3: TGTGCCAGCAGCGTCGGGGACAGGGCCGCTGAAGCTTTCTTT. Protein product: CASSVGDRAAEAFF. This rearrangement joins TRBV7-9 to TRBJ1-1; TRBD1 agrees at 9 bases. CDR3 length equals 14 residues. The germline V gene encodes CDR1 SEHNR and CDR2 FQNEAQ (reference sequence). V shed 5 bases, J shed 6 bases, and the junction held 7 bases outside the gene matches.

The chain combines TRBV6-5 with TRBJ2-5; weak D call: TRBD1 (5 bases). Germline loops: CDR1 MNHEY, CDR2 SVGAGI. V was shortened by 3 bases and J by 1 base, with 9 bases between the two germline ends. This CDR3 has 14 residues. The CDR3 protein is CASSYWGSQETQYF. The CDR3 nucleotides are TGTGCCAGCAGTTATTGGGGCAGCCAAGAGACCCAGTACTTC.

The chain carries TRBV18 and TRBJ2-1, with D possibly TRBD1 on 6 matching bases. The germline V gene has CDR1 KGHSH and CDR2 LQKENI. This CDR3 spans 12 amino acids. V lost 2 bases and J lost 14, with 13 bases in between. DNA for the CDR3: TGTGCCAGCTCACCAGACGGGACATCGGAGTTCTTC. Protein: CASSPDGTSEFF.

The chain recombines TRBV13 with TRBJ2-2; TRBD2 might be the D (5 bases). Germline V gene sequence: CDR1 PRHDT, CDR2 FYEKMQ (reference sequence). V shed 6 bases and J shed 2 bases, with 13 bases lying between them. This CDR3 is 15 amino acids long. The CDR3 sequence: CASSKSGLNTGELFF. The CDR3 nucleotides are TGTGCCAGCAGTAAATCTGGACTTAACACCGGGGAGCTGTTTTTT.

This chain uses TRBV5-1 with TRBJ1-2; TRBD1 aligns across 12 bases. Germline-derived CDR1 and CDR2 are SGHRS and YFSETQ. CDR3 length: 17 residues. V lost 3 bases, J lost 2 bases, and 8 bases stayed unmatched. The CDR3 nucleotides are TGCGCCAGCAGCTGGGGGACAGGGGGCGCCCCCAACTATGGCTACACCTTC. As protein: CASSWGTGGAPNYGYTF.

This clone has a single count. The chain couples TRBV11-3 to TRBJ2-1; 14 bases agree with TRBD2. After removal of 5 bases from V and 8 bases from J, the junction contained 8 bases not matched to a gene. The CDR3 covers 16 residues. Germline CDR1 is SGHNT and CDR2 is YENEEA. In DNA form, the CDR3 reads TGTGCCAGCAGCGTACGACTAGCGGGAGGGCCGGATGAGCAGTTCTTC. It translates to CASSVRLAGGPDEQFF. The entire variable domain, with the rest obtained from reference TRBV11-3 and TRBJ2-1, is as follows: EAGVVQSPRYKIIEKKQPVAFWCNPISGHNTLYWYLQNLGQGPELLIRYENEEAVDDSQLPKDRFSAERLKGVDSTLKIQPAELGDSAVYLCASSVRLAGGPDEQFFGPGTRLTVL.

The J gene is TRBJ2-2, the V gene TRBV9; 8 nucleotides align to TRBD2. J gave up 8 bases and V 0 bases, and 9 bases lay outside the gene matches. The CDR3 has 16 amino acids. Germline loops: CDR1 SGDLS, CDR2 YYNGEE. This CDR3 is CASSVALAGIRGELFF. The CDR3 region has the DNA TGTGCCAGCAGCGTAGCCCTAGCGGGTATAAGAGGGGAGCTGTTTTTT.

This clone has only a few counts. The V and J genes are TRBV6-4 and TRBJ2-3; 7 bases are a match to TRBD2. With V trimmed by 0 bases and J by 2 bases, 5 bases remained unmatched. The germline V gene encodes CDR1 MRHNA and CDR2 SNTAGT. The length of the CDR3 is 16 residues. This chain's CDR3 is CASSDSWTRTTDTQYF. Here the CDR3 DNA reads TGTGCCAGCAGTGACTCGTGGACTAGGACCACAGATACGCAGTATTTT.

About this clone: This sample includes further DNA sequences coding for the same CDR3. The rearrangement uses TRBV28 and TRBJ1-5; D is ambiguous. The CDR3 is 12 residues long. Per germline, CDR1 MDHEN and CDR2 SYDVKM. V dropped 6 bases and J dropped 6 bases, with 9 bases sitting between them. The CDR3 DNA follows: TGTGCCAGCAGGAGAGGGAGTCAGCCCCAGCATTTT. Translation: CASRRGSQPQHF.

The genes are TRBV4-1 and TRBJ2-3, with D hard to call. The CDR3 totals 18 residues. The V gene lost 0 bases and the J gene lost 2 bases, with 18 bases spanning the gap. CDR1 and CDR2 (germline): MGHRA, YSYEKL. CDR3 protein: CASSQDSLLDPFTDTQYF. CDR3 DNA sequence: TGCGCCAGCAGCCAAGATAGCCTCCTAGACCCCTTCACAGATACGCAGTATTTT.

The chain links TRBV10-3 to TRBJ1-1, with D possibly matching TRBD1 (5 bases). The CDR3 consists of 14 residues. Germline V gene data show CDR1 as ENHRY and CDR2 as SYGVKD. V lost 5 bases, J lost 1 base, and 11 bases lay in between. Here the CDR3 reads CAISLLQENTEAFF. Here the CDR3 DNA reads TGTGCCATCAGTCTATTACAGGAGAACACTGAAGCTTTCTTT.

The rearrangement links TRBV19 to TRBJ1-2; D unclear. Between the trimmed V and J ends, which lost 7 bases and 1 base, there was a span of 22 bases. Germline V gene sequence: CDR1 LNHDA, CDR2 SQIVND (reference sequence). The CDR3 has 17 residues. The CDR3 DNA follows: TGTGCCAGTACCACAGCCTCTATCGGCCTCCTTAACTATGGCTACACCTTC. Its protein product is CASTTASIGLLNYGYTF.

The genes are TRBV2 and TRBJ2-3; TRBD2 is a possible D gene (6 bases). Germline loops: CDR1 SNHLY, CDR2 FYNNEI. The V and J ends lost 7 bases and 6 bases respectively, with 14 bases between them. The CDR3 sequence is 13 residues long. The CDR3 reads CASMAGRVDTQYF. For the CDR3, the DNA is TGTGCCAGCATGGCGGGACGGGTTGATACGCAGTATTTT.

The chain has TRBV19 and TRBJ2-4; 7 bases are a match to TRBD1. This CDR3 has 13 amino acids. Germline V gene sequence: CDR1 LNHDA, CDR2 SQIVND (reference sequence). The ends lost 7 bases at V and 5 bases at J; junction bases unmatched: 5. The CDR3 DNA reads TGTGCCAGTACCCCAGGGGGAGAAAACATTCAGTACTTC. Encoded protein: CASTPGGENIQYF. Combining the CDR3 with reference TRBV19 and TRBJ2-4 gives the whole variable domain DGGITQSPKYLFRKEGQNVTLSCEQNLNHDAMYWYRQDPGQGLRLIYYSQIVNDFQKGDIAEGYSVSREKKESFPLTVTSAQKNPTAFYLCASTPGGENIQYFGAGTRLSVL.